Listed below are T cell receptor beta chains from one sample, sequenced in a study of CD8 T cells in Susac syndrome. Via MiXCR, TCRdb re-called the immunoSEQ multiplex PCR reads, giving one row per CDR3 protein. Of around 45,000 distinct CDR3 sequences listed, over 85% are singletons. Sequenced material: CD8+ T cells from PBMCs. Every receptor here comes from a human donor in good health. Each CDR3 is given with its conserved first and last residue. The order of the fields is V gene, J gene, clone size, D gene, CDR3 protein, CDR3 DNA. A D gene is named only where the DNA matches it firmly. Clone size appears in some rows only: once, few, many, or a class for an expanded clone.

TRBV20-1	TRBJ2-7	.	TRBD2	CSAGTSGTYEQYF	TGCAGTGCTGGGACTAGCGGCACCTACGAGCAGTACTTC
TRBV20-1	TRBJ2-1	.	.	CSGSSYNEQFF	TGCAGTGGAAGCTCCTACAATGAGCAGTTCTTC
TRBV2	TRBJ2-1	.	TRBD2	CASSIGLASSYNEQFF	TGTGCCAGCAGTATCGGACTAGCGAGCTCCTACAATGAGCAGTTCTTC
TRBV27	TRBJ2-3	once	.	CASSPWTGTDTQYF	TGTGCCAGCAGCCCCTGGACAGGCACAGATACGCAGTATTTT
TRBV7-9	TRBJ1-1	.	.	CASSFFGTEAFF	TGTGCCAGCAGTTTTTTCGGCACTGAAGCTTTCTTT
TRBV20-1	TRBJ2-2	.	.	CSARVEGSVNTGELFF	TGCAGTGCTAGAGTCGAGGGTAGCGTGAACACCGGGGAGCTGTTTTTT
TRBV29-1	TRBJ2-7	.	.	CSVEGPQGQQYF	TGCAGCGTTGAAGGTCCCCAGGGTCAGCAGTACTTC
TRBV7-2	TRBJ2-7	.	.	CASSLDPVGEQYF	TGTGCCAGCAGCTTAGATCCCGTGGGGGAGCAGTACTTC
TRBV7-9	TRBJ2-5	.	TRBD1	CASSFSFTPGQGQETQYF	TGTGCCAGCAGCTTCTCTTTCACTCCGGGACAGGGACAAGAGACCCAGTACTTC
TRBV7-9	TRBJ2-7	.	.	CASSASLTYEQYF	TGTGCCAGCAGCGCCTCCCTCACCTACGAGCAGTACTTC
TRBV3-1	TRBJ2-7	.	TRBD2	CASSQRGLAYEQYF	TGTGCCAGCAGCCAGCGGGGACTAGCCTACGAGCAGTACTTC
TRBV19	TRBJ2-5	.	TRBD1	CASSGTGTVQETQYF	TGTGCCAGTAGCGGGACAGGGACGGTCCAAGAGACCCAGTACTTC
TRBV7-9	TRBJ2-1	.	TRBD2	CASSEDTGLASEQFF	TGTGCCAGCAGCGAAGATACGGGACTAGCCTCTGAGCAGTTCTTC
TRBV12-5	TRBJ2-7	.	TRBD2	CASAEGLAGYEQYF	TGTGCTAGTGCCGAGGGACTAGCGGGGTACGAGCAGTACTTC
TRBV27	TRBJ1-2	.	.	CASSPSQVYGYTF	TGTGCCAGCAGCCCATCCCAGGTCTATGGCTACACCTTC
TRBV2	TRBJ2-1	.	.	CASRTPWGGSSYNEQFF	TGTGCCAGCAGGACCCCTTGGGGAGGAAGCTCCTACAATGAGCAGTTCTTC
TRBV6-1	TRBJ1-5	once	TRBD1	CASSDRISNQPQHF	TGTGCCAGCTCGGACAGGATTAGCAATCAGCCCCAGCATTTT
TRBV29-1	TRBJ2-7	.	.	CSVDGGNYEQYF	TGCAGCGTTGACGGGGGTAACTACGAGCAGTACTTC
TRBV15	TRBJ2-7	.	.	CATSRDLVGEQYF	TGTGCCACCAGCAGAGATCTAGTAGGCGAGCAGTACTTC
TRBV4-2	TRBJ1-2	.	TRBD1	CASSLQTGGYDYGYTF	TGTGCCAGCAGCCTACAGACAGGGGGCTATGACTATGGCTACACCTTC
TRBV4-1	TRBJ2-1	.	.	CASSQEGGPYNEQFF	TGCGCCAGCAGCCAAGAGGGCGGGCCTTACAATGAGCAGTTCTTC
TRBV19	TRBJ2-3	.	.	CASTPSLTAWGTDTQYF	TGTGCCAGTACCCCATCCCTTACCGCGTGGGGCACAGATACGCAGTATTTT
TRBV29-1	TRBJ2-2	.	.	CSVYRDNGELFF	TGCAGCGTTTACAGGGATAACGGGGAGCTGTTTTTT
TRBV2	TRBJ2-7	.	TRBD2	CASLAGGDEQYF	TGTGCCAGCCTAGCGGGAGGTGACGAGCAGTACTTC
TRBV28	TRBJ2-7	.	.	CATQFGWEQYF	TGTGCCACCCAGTTTGGGTGGGAGCAGTACTTC
TRBV20-1	TRBJ2-4	.	TRBD2	CSAGGGSGTKNIQYF	TGCAGTGCCGGGGGGGGGTCCGGAACCAAAAACATTCAGTACTTC
TRBV3-1	TRBJ2-1	.	.	CASSQDSAYNEQFF	TGTGCCAGCAGCCAAGATTCGGCCTACAATGAGCAGTTCTTC
TRBV7-9	TRBJ1-4	.	TRBD1	CASSDRTGGNEKLFF	TGTGCCAGCAGCGACAGGACAGGGGGGAATGAAAAACTGTTTTTT
TRBV12-3/TRBV12-4	TRBJ2-2	.	TRBD2	CASSFSGPGELFF	TGTGCCAGCAGTTTTAGCGGGCCCGGGGAGCTGTTTTTT